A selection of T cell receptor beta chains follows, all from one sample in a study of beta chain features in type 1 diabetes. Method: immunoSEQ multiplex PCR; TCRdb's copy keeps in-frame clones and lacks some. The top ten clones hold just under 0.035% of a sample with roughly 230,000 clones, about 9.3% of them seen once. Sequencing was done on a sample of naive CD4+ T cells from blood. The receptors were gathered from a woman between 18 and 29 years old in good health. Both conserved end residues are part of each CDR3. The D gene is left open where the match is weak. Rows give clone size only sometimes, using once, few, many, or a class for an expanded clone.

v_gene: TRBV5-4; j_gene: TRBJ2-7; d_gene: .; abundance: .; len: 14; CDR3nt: TGCGCCAGCAGCTCTCTCCGGGCCGCGGGGGAGCAGTACTTC; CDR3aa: CASSSLRAAGEQYF
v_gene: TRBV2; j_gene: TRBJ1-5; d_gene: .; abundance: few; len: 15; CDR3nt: TGTGCCAGCAGTGAACGCAGGGCGGTAGATCAGCCCCAGCATTTT; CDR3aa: CASSERRAVDQPQHF
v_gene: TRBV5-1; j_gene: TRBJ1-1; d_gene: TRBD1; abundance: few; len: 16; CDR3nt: TGCGCCAGCAGCTTGGCGACAGGGGGAATGAACACTGAAGCTTTCTTT; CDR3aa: CASSLATGGMNTEAFF
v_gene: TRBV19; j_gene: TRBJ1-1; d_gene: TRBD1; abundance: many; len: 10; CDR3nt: TGTGCCAGCCGCCGGGACAGTATCTTCTTT; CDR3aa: CASRRDSIFF
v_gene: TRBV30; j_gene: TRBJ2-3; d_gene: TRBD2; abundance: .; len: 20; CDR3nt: TGTGCCTGGAGATTACCTGGTGGGCCTAGCGGGGGGGCTAGCACAGATACGCAGTATTTT; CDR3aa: CAWRLPGGPSGGASTDTQYF
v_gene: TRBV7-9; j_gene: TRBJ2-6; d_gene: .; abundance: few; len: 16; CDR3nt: TGTGCCAGCAGCTTGGAGGGGGCGCCTGGGGCCAACGTCCTGACTTTC; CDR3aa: CASSLEGAPGANVLTF
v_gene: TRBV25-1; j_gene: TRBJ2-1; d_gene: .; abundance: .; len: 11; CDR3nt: TGTGCCAGCAATGGGGGACTCCGGCTGTTCTTC; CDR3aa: CASNGGLRLFF
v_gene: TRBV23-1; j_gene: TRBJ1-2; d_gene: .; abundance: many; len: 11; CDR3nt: TGCGCCACCGGAGGGTCCGATGGCTACACCTTC; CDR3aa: CATGGSDGYTF
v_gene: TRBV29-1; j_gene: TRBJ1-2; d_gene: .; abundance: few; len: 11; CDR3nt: TGCAGCGTTGACAGGGCTTCTGGCTACACCTTC; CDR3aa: CSVDRASGYTF
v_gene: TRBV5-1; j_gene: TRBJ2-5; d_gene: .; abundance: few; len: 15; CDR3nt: TGCGCCAGCAGCTTGGAGGCAGGGGTCCTACAGACCCAGTACTTC; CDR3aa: CASSLEAGVLQTQYF
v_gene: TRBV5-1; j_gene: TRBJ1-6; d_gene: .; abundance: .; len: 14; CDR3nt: TGCGCCAGCAGCATACAGGGTGGTAATTCACCCCTCCACTTT; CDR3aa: CASSIQGGNSPLHF
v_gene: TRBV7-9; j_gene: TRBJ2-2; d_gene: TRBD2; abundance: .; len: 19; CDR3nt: TGTGCCAGCAGCTTGGGGGGACTAGCCCTCCCATCGAACACCGGGGAGCTGTTTTTT; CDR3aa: CASSLGGLALPSNTGELFF
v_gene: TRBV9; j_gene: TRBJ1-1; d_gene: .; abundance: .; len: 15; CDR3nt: TGTGCCAGCAGCGTAGCCCGGGGGTCGAACACTGAAGCTTTCTTT; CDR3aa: CASSVARGSNTEAFF
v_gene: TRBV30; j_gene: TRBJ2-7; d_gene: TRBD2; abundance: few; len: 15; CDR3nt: TGTGCCTGGAGGGTAGCGGGAGGGCCTTTGGGCGAGCAGTACTTC; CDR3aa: CAWRVAGGPLGEQYF
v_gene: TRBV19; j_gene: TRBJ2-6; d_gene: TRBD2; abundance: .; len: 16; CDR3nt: TGTGCCAGTACGGGACGGGGGGGCCCTGGGGCCAACGTCCTGACTTTC; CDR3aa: CASTGRGGPGANVLTF
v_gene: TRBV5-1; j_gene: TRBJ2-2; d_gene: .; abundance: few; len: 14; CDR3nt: TGCGCCAGCAGCCCCCAGGGGCGGACCGGGGAGCTGTTTTTT; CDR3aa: CASSPQGRTGELFF
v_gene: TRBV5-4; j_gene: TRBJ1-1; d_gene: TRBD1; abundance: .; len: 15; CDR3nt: TGTGCCAGCAGCTGGGGGGGACAGGGGGCTATTGAAGCTTTCTTT; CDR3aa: CASSWGGQGAIEAFF
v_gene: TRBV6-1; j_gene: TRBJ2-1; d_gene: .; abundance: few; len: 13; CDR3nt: TGTGCCAGCAGCTTACTCTCGGGGGACGAGCAGTTCTTC; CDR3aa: CASSLLSGDEQFF
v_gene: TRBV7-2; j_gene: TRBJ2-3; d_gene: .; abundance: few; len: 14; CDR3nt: TGTGCCAGCAAAGAGGGGGGGAGCACAGATACGCAGTATTTT; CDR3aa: CASKEGGSTDTQYF
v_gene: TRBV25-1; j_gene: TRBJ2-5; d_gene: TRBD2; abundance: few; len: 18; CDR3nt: TGTGCCAGCAGTGAACCGGGATTTGGAGCGGGAATCCAAGAGACCCAGTACTTC; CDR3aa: CASSEPGFGAGIQETQYF
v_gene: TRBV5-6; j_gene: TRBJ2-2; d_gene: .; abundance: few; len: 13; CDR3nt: TGTGCCACCAACTGGGGAGGCACCGGGGAGCTGTTTTTT; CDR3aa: CATNWGGTGELFF
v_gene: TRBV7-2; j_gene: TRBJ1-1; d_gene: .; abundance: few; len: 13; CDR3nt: TGTGCCAGCAGCCAGAAACGCAACACTGAAGCTTTCTTT; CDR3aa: CASSQKRNTEAFF
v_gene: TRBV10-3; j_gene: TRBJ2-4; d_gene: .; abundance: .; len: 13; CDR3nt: TGTGCCACGAGGACAGTAGGGGAAAACATTCAGTACTTC; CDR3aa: CATRTVGENIQYF
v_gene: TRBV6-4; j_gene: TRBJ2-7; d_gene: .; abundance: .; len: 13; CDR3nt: TGTGCCAGCACCTGGGCAGGGTCCTACGAGCAGTACTTC; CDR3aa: CASTWAGSYEQYF
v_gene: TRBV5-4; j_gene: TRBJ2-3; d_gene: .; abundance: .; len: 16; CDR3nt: TGTGCCAGCAGCTTGGAGCCGGCGGGACCCACAGATACGCAGTATTTT; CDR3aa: CASSLEPAGPTDTQYF
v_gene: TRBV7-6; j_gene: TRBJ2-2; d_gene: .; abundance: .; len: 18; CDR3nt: TGTGCCAGCAGCTTAGTAGGGGGACGCCAAGGCGACACCGGGGAGCTGTTTTTT; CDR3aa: CASSLVGGRQGDTGELFF
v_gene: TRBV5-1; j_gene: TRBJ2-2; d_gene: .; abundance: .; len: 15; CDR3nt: TGCGCCAGCAGCTTGCGCGTGCAAAACACCGGGGAGCTGTTTTTT; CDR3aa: CASSLRVQNTGELFF
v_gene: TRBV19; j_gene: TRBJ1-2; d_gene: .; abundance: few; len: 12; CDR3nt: TGTGCCAGTAGAGAGGGGGACTATGGCTACACCTTC; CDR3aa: CASREGDYGYTF
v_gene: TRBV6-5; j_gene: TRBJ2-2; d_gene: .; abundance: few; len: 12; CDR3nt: TGTGCCAGCAGTAGGGAGACCGGGGAGCTGTTTTTT; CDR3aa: CASSRETGELFF
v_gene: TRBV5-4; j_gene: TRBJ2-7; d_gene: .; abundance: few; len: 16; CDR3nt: TGTGCCAGCAGCCTCGGTGGGGGGGCGCGGATTGACGAGCAGTACTTC; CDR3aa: CASSLGGGARIDEQYF
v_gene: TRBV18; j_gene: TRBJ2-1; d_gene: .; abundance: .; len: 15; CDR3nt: TGTGCCAGCTCACTTGGGCAGGGCGCTTACAATGAGCAGTTCTTC; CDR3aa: CASSLGQGAYNEQFF
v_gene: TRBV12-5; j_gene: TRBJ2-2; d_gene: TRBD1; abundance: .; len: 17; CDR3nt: TGTGCTAGTGGTTTGCCCCCGGGACAGGGGGTTACCGGGGAGCTGTTTTTT; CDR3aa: CASGLPPGQGVTGELFF
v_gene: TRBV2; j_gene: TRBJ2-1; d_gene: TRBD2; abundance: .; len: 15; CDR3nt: TGTGCCAGCAGCACCCAAGCGGGAGGTTACAATGAGCAGTTCTTC; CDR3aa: CASSTQAGGYNEQFF
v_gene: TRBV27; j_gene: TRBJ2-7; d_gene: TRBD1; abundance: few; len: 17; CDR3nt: TGTGCCAGCAGCCCACTGACCGGGACAGGGAGGGAGTACGAGCAGTACTTC; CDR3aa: CASSPLTGTGREYEQYF
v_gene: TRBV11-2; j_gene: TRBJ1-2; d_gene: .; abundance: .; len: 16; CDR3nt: TGTGCCAGTAGGTCAGGGCACCGAAAATCTAACTATGGCTACACCTTC; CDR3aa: CASRSGHRKSNYGYTF
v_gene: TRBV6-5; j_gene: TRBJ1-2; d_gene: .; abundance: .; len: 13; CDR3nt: TGTGCCATCAGACGCGGACTTGGCTATGGCTACACCTTC; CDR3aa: CAIRRGLGYGYTF
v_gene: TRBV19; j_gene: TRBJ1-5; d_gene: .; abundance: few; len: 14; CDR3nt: TGTGCCAGTACAAAAGGGGCAAGCAATCAGCCCCAGCATTTT; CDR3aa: CASTKGASNQPQHF
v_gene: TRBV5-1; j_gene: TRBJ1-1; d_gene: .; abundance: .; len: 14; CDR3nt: TGCGCCAGCAGCTTGGCCGGTAAAACAGGGGAAGCTTTCTTT; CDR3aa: CASSLAGKTGEAFF
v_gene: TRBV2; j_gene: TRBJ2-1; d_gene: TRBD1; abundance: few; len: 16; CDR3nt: TGTGCCAGCAGTGAATGGGACAGGGGCGGTGGCAATGAGCAGTTCTTC; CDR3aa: CASSEWDRGGGNEQFF
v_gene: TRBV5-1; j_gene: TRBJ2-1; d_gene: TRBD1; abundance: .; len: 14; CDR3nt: TGCGCCAGCAGCTTACAGGGGGCCTACAATGAGCAGTTCTTC; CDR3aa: CASSLQGAYNEQFF
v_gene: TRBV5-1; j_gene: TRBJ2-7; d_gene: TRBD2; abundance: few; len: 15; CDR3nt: TGCGCCAGCAGCTATGGACTAGCGGGAGCCTACGAGCAGTACTTC; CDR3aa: CASSYGLAGAYEQYF
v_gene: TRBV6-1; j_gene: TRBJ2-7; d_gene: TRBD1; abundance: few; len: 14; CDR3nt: TGTGCCAGCAGTAAGGGACAGGGGGAATACGAGCAGTACTTC; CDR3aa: CASSKGQGEYEQYF
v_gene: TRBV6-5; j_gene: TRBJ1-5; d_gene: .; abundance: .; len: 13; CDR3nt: TGTGCCAGCAGTCGAGGGGGTAATCAGCCCCAGCATTTT; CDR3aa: CASSRGGNQPQHF
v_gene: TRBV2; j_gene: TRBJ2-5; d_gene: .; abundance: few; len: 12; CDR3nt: TGTGCCAGCTTAGACAGAAAAGAGACCCAGTACTTC; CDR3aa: CASLDRKETQYF
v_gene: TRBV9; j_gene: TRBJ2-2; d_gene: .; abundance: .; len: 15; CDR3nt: TGTGCCAGCAGCGTAGCTCCGGGGGACACCGGGGAGCTGTTTTTT; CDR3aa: CASSVAPGDTGELFF
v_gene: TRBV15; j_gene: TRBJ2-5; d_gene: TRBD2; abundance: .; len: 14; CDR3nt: TGTGCCACCAGTTTGGGGGGGGACGGAGAGACCCAGTACTTC; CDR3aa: CATSLGGDGETQYF